The T cell receptor beta chain described here comes from a study of T cells in localized non-small cell lung cancer. General observations from the study: Median roughly 57 top-100 tumor clones were shared with paired adjacent lung. Uninvolved nearby lung showed the greatest T cell clonality, exceeding that found in tumor.

The CDR3 is made up of 13 amino acids. The germline V gene has CDR1 SGHTA and CDR2 FQGTGA. The V gene end was trimmed by 5 bases and the J gene end by 5 bases; junction bases not matched to a gene: 2. Measured with immunoSEQ multiplex PCR; TCRdb has only the in-frame clones, and not every one. This sample yields roughly 38,000 clones, of which more than 80% are seen a single time; 4.5% to 6% belongs to the top ten. Points on this clone: What it binds is not known.

This receptor was identified in a male donor aged 60 or over with stage II lung adenocarcinoma. This sequence joins TRBV7-3 and TRBJ2-7; 11 bases are a match to TRBD1. The input for sequencing was peripheral blood mononuclear cells, taken before any cancer treatment. CDR3: CASSRTGGNEQYF. As DNA, the CDR3 is TGTGCCAGCAGCAGGACAGGGGGCAACGAGCAGTACTTC. Full variable domain (rest looked up from reference TRBV7-3 and TRBJ2-7): GAGVSQTPSNKVTEKGKYVELRCDPISGHTALYWYRQSLGQGPEFLIYFQGTGAADDSGLPNDRFFAVRPEGSVSTLKIQRTERGDSAVYLCASSRTGGNEQYFGPGTRLTVT.